This T cell receptor (beta chain) is from a study of CD8 T cells in Susac syndrome. Random hexamers were used to reverse transcribe an amount of roughly 0.5 to 1 ug RNA. Each CDR3 protein is one row after TCRdb ran MiXCR on the immunoSEQ multiplex PCR reads. The sample has 110,000 to 150,000 distinct CDR3 sequences; approximately 96% are singletons. The CDR3 is 16 amino acids. Germline V gene data show CDR1 as MNHEY and CDR2 as SVGAGI. Trimming stripped 0 bases from V and 5 bases from J, with 13 bases between. Material: CD4+ T cells from PBMCs. This chain links TRBV6-5 with TRBJ2-2, with D uncertain. This receptor was identified in a human donor with Susac syndrome. CDR3 residues: CASSYSMWKWTGELFF. CDR3 sequence (DNA): TGTGCCAGCAGTTACTCGATGTGGAAATGGACCGGGGAGCTGTTTTTT.